The entry below describes one TCR beta chain. Since the CDR3 does not end with the conserved phenylalanine or tryptophan, this likely comes from a read error. The data are from a study of shared clonotypes between healthy human individuals. Sequenced by immunoSEQ multiplex PCR; TCRdb stores in-frame clones only, minus some. The profile covers about 2 million clones, with around 95% appearing a single time and more than 0.1% taken by the ten largest. Per the germline V gene, CDR1 is GTSNPN and CDR2 is SVGIG (reference sequence). CDR3 size: 14 residues. Trimming stripped 0 bases from V and 2 bases from J, with 11 bases between.

This TCR derives from a man younger than 30 in good health. The V and J genes are TRBV30 and TRBJ2-7; D remains ambiguous. Input material: naive CD4+ T cells sorted from blood. Indicated subset: CD45RA+ positively selected. The DNA for the CDR3 is TGTGCCTGGAGTGTACTCGGCAGAGCCTACGAGCAGTACCTC. This gives the protein CAWSVLGRAYEQYL.